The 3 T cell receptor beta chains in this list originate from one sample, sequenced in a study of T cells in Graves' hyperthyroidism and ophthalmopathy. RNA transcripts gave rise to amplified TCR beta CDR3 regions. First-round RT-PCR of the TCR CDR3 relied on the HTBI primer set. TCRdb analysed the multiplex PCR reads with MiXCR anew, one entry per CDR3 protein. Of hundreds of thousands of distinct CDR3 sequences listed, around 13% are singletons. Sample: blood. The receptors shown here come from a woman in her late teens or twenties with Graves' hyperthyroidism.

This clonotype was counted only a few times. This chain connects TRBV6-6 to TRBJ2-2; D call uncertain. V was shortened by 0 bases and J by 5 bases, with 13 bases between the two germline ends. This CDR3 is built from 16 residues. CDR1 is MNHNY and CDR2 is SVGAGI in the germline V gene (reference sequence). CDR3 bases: TGTGCCAGCAGTTACTCAGATCAGCCTGAGACCGGGGAGCTGTTTTTT. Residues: CASSYSDQPETGELFF.

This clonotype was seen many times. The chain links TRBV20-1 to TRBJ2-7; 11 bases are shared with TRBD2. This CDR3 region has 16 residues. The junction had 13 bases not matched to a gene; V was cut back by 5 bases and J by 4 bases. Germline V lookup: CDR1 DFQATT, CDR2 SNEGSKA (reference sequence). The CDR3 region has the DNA TGCAGTGCTTCCGGGACTAGCGGCCATGGAGGTTACGAGCAGTACTTC. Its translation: CSASGTSGHGGYEQYF.

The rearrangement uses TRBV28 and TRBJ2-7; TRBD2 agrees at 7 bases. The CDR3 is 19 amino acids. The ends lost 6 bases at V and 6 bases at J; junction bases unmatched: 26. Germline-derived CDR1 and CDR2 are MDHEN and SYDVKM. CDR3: CASSLLGSGGGYLTTEQYF. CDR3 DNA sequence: TGTGCCAGCAGCCTACTGGGTTCCGGGGGAGGGTACCTTACTACCGAGCAGTACTTC.